The TCR beta chain described here comes from a study of naive and memory T cell subsets. The CDR3 is made up of 12 amino acids. Germline values: CDR1 LNHDA, CDR2 SQIVND (reference sequence). The V gene lost 8 bases and the J gene lost 7 bases, with 12 bases spanning the gap. Cells stained for CD3, CD4, CD8, CD45RA and CD27 were sorted into four subsets. Two oligonucleotides, mixed equimolar, formed the beta constant-region primer covering TRBC1 and TRBC2. The ligated cDNA underwent four PCR rounds using SP2 and nested alpha and beta constant-region primers. TCRdb re-derived calls from the UMI-ligation and nested PCR reads in MiXCR, one entry per CDR3 protein. The sample has around 160,000 distinct CDR3 sequences; about 18% are singletons.

The specimen sequenced was naive CD4+ T cells from blood. The sequence was collected from a human donor in good health. V usage is TRBV19 and J usage is TRBJ1-5; the D is unclear. The CDR3 bases are TGTGCCAGTGGGCAGGACGGGCAGCCCCAGCATTTT. Encoded protein: CASGQDGQPQHF.